The rows below give T cell receptor beta chains drawn from one sample of a study of cytomegalovirus exposure and HLA in healthy donors. TCRdb keeps only in-frame clones here, not all; method: immunoSEQ multiplex PCR. In the table there are about 110,000 clones, about 88% of which are singletons. The sample was PBMCs. The source is a woman under 30 in good health and CMV-seropositive. Each CDR3 is given with its conserved first and last residue. The D gene is left open where the match is weak. Part of the rows lack a size; the others show once, few, many or a class for expanded clones.

V,J,size,D,CDR3,DNA
TRBV4-1,TRBJ1-5,-,TRBD1,CASSQEGASNQPQHF,TGCGCCAGCAGCCAGGAGGGGGCTAGCAATCAGCCCCAGCATTTT
TRBV5-8,TRBJ1-6,-,TRBD1,CASSSTTGDYNSPLHF,TGTGCCAGCAGCTCAACGACAGGGGACTATAATTCACCCCTCCACTTT
TRBV9,TRBJ1-5,-,-,CASSVAPGQPQHF,TGTGCCAGCAGCGTAGCCCCCGGGCAGCCCCAGCATTTT
TRBV6-5,TRBJ2-3,-,-,CASSYFKGRGDTQYF,TGTGCCAGCAGTTACTTTAAGGGGCGCGGAGATACGCAGTATTTT
TRBV28,TRBJ1-1,-,-,CASSRTEAFF,TGTGCCAGCAGTCGCACTGAAGCTTTCTTT
TRBV2,TRBJ1-4,-,-,CASSVRGGAEKLFF,TGTGCCAGCAGTGTCCGAGGGGGGGCTGAAAAACTGTTTTTT
TRBV19,TRBJ2-4,-,-,CASSPGQQNIQYF,TGTGCCAGTAGTCCAGGACAACAAAACATTCAGTACTTC
TRBV28,TRBJ2-7,-,-,CASRHRSSYEQYF,TGTGCCAGCAGACACAGGAGCTCCTACGAGCAGTACTTC
TRBV27,TRBJ1-2,-,-,CASSRLEGPRRVGGYTF,TGTGCCAGCAGTCGTCTTGAAGGCCCAAGGAGAGTTGGTGGCTACACCTTC
TRBV11-3,TRBJ1-6,-,TRBD1,CASSPGQETYNSPLHF,TGTGCCAGCAGCCCGGGACAGGAAACCTATAATTCACCCCTCCACTTT
TRBV10-2,TRBJ2-1,once,TRBD2,CASSEEAGGLHEQFF,TGCGCCAGCAGTGAGGAGGCGGGGGGGTTACATGAGCAGTTCTTC
TRBV19,TRBJ1-3,-,-,CASSITGSSGNTIYF,TGTGCCAGTAGTATAACAGGATCTTCTGGAAACACCATATATTTT
TRBV5-1,TRBJ2-7,-,TRBD2,CASSLAGGADEQYF,TGCGCCAGCAGCTTGGCCGGGGGGGCCGACGAGCAGTACTTC
TRBV19,TRBJ1-4,few,TRBD1,CASSITGVDEKLFF,TGTGCCAGTAGTATAACAGGGGTGGATGAAAAACTGTTTTTT
TRBV4-2,TRBJ1-5,few,-,CASSQTGDQPQHF,TGTGCCAGCAGCCAAACGGGGGATCAGCCCCAGCATTTT
TRBV27,TRBJ1-1,-,-,CASSLRGLTEAFF,TGTGCCAGCAGTTTGAGGGGACTGACTGAAGCTTTCTTT
TRBV6-4,TRBJ1-1,-,-,CASSFSAGMNTEAFF,TGTGCCAGCAGTTTTTCCGCAGGAATGAACACTGAAGCTTTCTTT
TRBV5-1,TRBJ2-7,-,TRBD2,CASSATAGVYEQYF,TGCGCCAGCAGCGCCACAGCGGGAGTCTACGAGCAGTACTTC
TRBV18,TRBJ2-5,few,-,CASSGETQYF,TGTGCCAGCTCAGGCGAGACCCAGTACTTC
TRBV27,TRBJ2-7,-,TRBD2,CASRGRGRYEQYF,TGTGCCAGCAGGGGGAGGGGACGTTACGAGCAGTACTTC
TRBV19,TRBJ2-2,-,TRBD2,CASMASGGRTGELFF,TGTGCCAGTATGGCTAGCGGGGGGCGGACCGGGGAGCTGTTTTTT
TRBV6-1,TRBJ1-1,-,-,CASSEAGVISAF,TGTGCCAGCAGTGAAGCGGGAGTAATAAGCGCCTTT
TRBV5-6,TRBJ2-7,-,-,CASSLLDGTYEQYF,TGTGCCAGCAGCTTATTAGACGGGACCTACGAGCAGTACTTC